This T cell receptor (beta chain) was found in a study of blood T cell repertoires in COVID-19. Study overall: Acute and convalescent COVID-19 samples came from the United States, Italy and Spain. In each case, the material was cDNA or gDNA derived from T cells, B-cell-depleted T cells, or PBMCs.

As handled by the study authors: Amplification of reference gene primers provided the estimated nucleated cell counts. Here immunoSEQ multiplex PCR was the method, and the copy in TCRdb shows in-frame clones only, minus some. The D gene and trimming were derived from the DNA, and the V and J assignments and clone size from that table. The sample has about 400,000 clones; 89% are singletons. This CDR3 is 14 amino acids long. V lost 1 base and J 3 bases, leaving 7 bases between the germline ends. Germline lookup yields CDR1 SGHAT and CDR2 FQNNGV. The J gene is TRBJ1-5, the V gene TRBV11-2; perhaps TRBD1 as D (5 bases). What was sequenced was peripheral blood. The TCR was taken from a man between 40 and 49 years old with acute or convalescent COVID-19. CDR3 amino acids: CASSLGGDNQPQHF. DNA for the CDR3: TGTGCCAGCAGCTTAGGGGGGGACAATCAGCCCCAGCATTTT.